This T cell receptor beta chain originates from a study of T cells in tuberculosis. Study-level findings and limits: Low-affinity CD1B-GMM tetramer-binding T cells may have been missed.

Sequencing of TCR-alpha and TCR-beta chains was unpaired. Profiling relied on immunoSEQ multiplex PCR, and the TCRdb table lists in-frame clones only, not all of them. The sample includes about 59,000 clones, around 81% of them seen just once. After thawing and overnight rest, PBMC were stained with GMM-loaded CD1B tetramer, viability dye and anti-CD3 for sorting. CD1B tetramers were loaded with Rhodococcus equi-derived C32 glucose monomycolate. Before cryopreservation, the sorted PBMC lost their CD14-expressing monocytes. Germline V gene data show CDR1 as SGHDN and CDR2 as FVKESK. The CDR3 has 14 amino acids. With 4 bases removed from V and 0 bases from J, the gap between germline ends came to 7 bases.

This receptor was identified in an adult woman with latent tuberculosis. This sequence joins TRBV14 and TRBJ1-3; the D is unclear. Sequenced sample: CD1b-GMM tetramer-negative cells sorted from PBMCs. CDR3 nucleotides: TGTGCCAGCAGCCCCACAGTCTCTGGAAACACCATATATTTT. Residues: CASSPTVSGNTIYF.